The 2 T cell receptor beta chains below come from one sample, sequenced in a study of T cells after yellow fever vaccination. TCRdb re-derived calls from the 5' RACE reads in MiXCR, one entry per CDR3 protein. Of 250,000 to 400,000 distinct CDR3 sequences listed, around 4.4% are singletons. The starting material was PBMCs, obtained 15 days after the yellow fever booster vaccination. These receptors originate from a man aged 18-30 years who received the YFV17D yellow fever vaccine.

CDR3 protein: CASSRFDMDEQFF. CDR3 in DNA: TGCGCCAGCAGCCGATTTGACATGGATGAGCAGTTCTTC. The chain combines TRBV5-1 with TRBJ2-1; the D is unclear. The CDR3 consists of 13 residues. Trimming cost V 4 bases and J 8 bases, with 13 bases left between them. Germline CDR1 reads SGHRS; CDR2 reads YFSETQ.

Only a few counts were recorded for this clonotype. The chain joins TRBV29-1 to TRBJ1-1; the match to TRBD1 covers 8 bases. With V trimmed by 0 bases and J by 6 bases, 9 bases remained unmatched. The CDR3 has 15 amino acids. CDR1 is SQVTM, CDR2 ANQGSEA, per germline. In DNA form, the CDR3 reads TGCAGCGTTGAAGATTTTGACAGGGGACAGCCTGAAGCTTTCTTT. Translation gives CSVEDFDRGQPEAFF.